This TCR beta chain came from a study of OX40 agonist ivuxolimab in advanced cancers. As for this clone: Its antigen is as yet unknown.

Study-level findings and limits: Expanded peripheral T cell antigen specificity was not determined. Low normalized T-cell clonal expansion also characterized some of the nonresponders.

Germline CDR1 and CDR2: SGHNT and YYREEE (reference sequence). This CDR3 has 14 residues. Repertoires were generated with immunoSEQ multiplex PCR, while TCRdb's copy carries only in-frame clones and drops some. This repertoire shows 60,000 to 70,000 clones, 70% to 90% found once; its top ten account for 1.3%. Sequencing used CD4+ or CD8+ T cells sorted from blood, obtained in a trial of the OX40 agonist ivuxolimab. The source is an adult with an advanced solid tumor such as melanoma, head and neck, liver or kidney cancer. The chain carries TRBV5-4 and TRBJ2-5; tentative D call: TRBD1 (6 bases). The J call is doubtful: the DNA matches TRBJ2-7 better. The CDR3 spells CASSLEQGKYEQYF. The CDR3, as DNA: TGTGCCAGCAGCCTGGAACAGGGCAAGTACGAGCAGTACTTC.